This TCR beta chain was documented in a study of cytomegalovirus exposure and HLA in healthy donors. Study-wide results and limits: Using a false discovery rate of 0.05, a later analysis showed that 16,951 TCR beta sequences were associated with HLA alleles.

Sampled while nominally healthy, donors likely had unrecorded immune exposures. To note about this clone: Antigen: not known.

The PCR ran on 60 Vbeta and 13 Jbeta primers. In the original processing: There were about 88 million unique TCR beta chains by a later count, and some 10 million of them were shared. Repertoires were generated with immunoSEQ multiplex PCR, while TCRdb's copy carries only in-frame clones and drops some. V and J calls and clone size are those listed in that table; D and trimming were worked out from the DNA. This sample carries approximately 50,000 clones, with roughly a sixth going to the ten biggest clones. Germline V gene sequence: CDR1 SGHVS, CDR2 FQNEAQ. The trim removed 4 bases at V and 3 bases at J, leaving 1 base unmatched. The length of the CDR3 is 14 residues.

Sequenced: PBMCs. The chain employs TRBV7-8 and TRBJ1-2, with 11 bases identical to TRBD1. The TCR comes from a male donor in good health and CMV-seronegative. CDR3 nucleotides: TGTGCCAGCAGCTCGGGACAGGGGGACTATGGCTACACCTTC. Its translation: CASSSGQGDYGYTF.